The 26 T cell receptor beta chains below come from one sample, sequenced in a study of T cell responses to AZD1222 COVID-19 vaccine. Clones were read by immunoSEQ multiplex PCR, and TCRdb kept only the in-frame ones, dropping some. The repertoire includes 120,000 to 150,000 clones, roughly 86% of them detected once, and approximately 5.4% sits in the top ten. Sample: peripheral blood, taken 28 days after the second AZD1222 dose. Receptors originate from an adult who received the AZD1222 COVID-19 vaccine.

DNA of the CDR3: TGCAGTGCCCAAACAGGTTATGGCTACACCTTC. Amino acid sequence: CSAQTGYGYTF. This sequence joins TRBV20-1 and TRBJ1-2; the D gene is possibly TRBD1 (5 bases). Germline assignment: CDR1 DFQATT and CDR2 SNEGSKA (reference sequence). Trimming removed 6 bases from V and 5 bases from J, with 10 bases in between. The CDR3 sequence is 11 residues long.

This clone was counted a few times. This chain uses TRBV2 with TRBJ1-1; a possible D gene is TRBD1 (5 bases). The CDR3 length is 14 residues. Germline assignment: CDR1 SNHLY and CDR2 FYNNEI. V was shortened by 6 bases and J by 5 bases, with 16 bases between the two germline ends. The CDR3 bases are TGTGCCAGCAGCTGGGGGACGGTGAGAACTGAAGCTTTCTTT. Its translation is CASSWGTVRTEAFF.

The chain combines TRBV10-2 with TRBJ2-7, with 9 bases identical to TRBD2. Germline V gene lookup returns CDR1 WSHSY and CDR2 SAAADI. Trimming at V came to 8 bases and at J to 5 bases, leaving 13 bases not matched to a gene. This CDR3 has 15 residues. The CDR3 is CASLPVGLAGNEQYF. For the CDR3, the DNA is TGCGCCAGCCTCCCCGTGGGGCTAGCGGGAAACGAGCAGTACTTC.

CDR3 region: CASSLEGGSYNEQFF. The CDR3, as DNA: TGTGCCAGCAGCTTGGAGGGTGGCTCCTACAATGAGCAGTTCTTC. The chain is built from TRBV5-8 and TRBJ2-1; no reliable D call. The CDR3 length is 15 residues. Trimming shortened V by 0 bases and J by 0 bases, and 7 bases separated the two germline ends. The V gene's germline CDR1 is SGHTS and CDR2 YDEGEE.

The J gene is TRBJ1-3, the V gene TRBV6-1, with D possibly TRBD1 on 5 matching bases. The CDR3 runs to 15 residues. Germline V gene lookup returns CDR1 MNHNS and CDR2 SASEGT. Deletions cut 1 base from V and 4 bases from J, with 11 bases between. The CDR3: CASSEGGAFGNTIYF. DNA of the CDR3: TGTGCCAGCAGTGAAGGGGGCGCGTTCGGAAACACCATATATTTT.

The chain is built from TRBV5-1 and TRBJ1-1, with D possibly being TRBD1 (5 bases). There are 13 residues in the CDR3. Germline V lookup: CDR1 SGHRS, CDR2 YFSETQ. The V gene lost 0 bases and the J gene lost 4 bases, with 7 bases spanning the gap. CDR3 sequence (DNA): TGCGCCAGCAGCTTGGTAAGGGGCACTGAAGCTTTCTTT. Encoded protein: CASSLVRGTEAFF.

The J gene is TRBJ1-4, the V gene TRBV27; D not resolved. V shed 2 bases and J shed 0 bases, with 10 bases lying between them. This CDR3 region has 16 residues. Looked up from germline, CDR1 is MNHEY and CDR2 is SMNVEV (reference sequence). CDR3 protein: CASSLGRLATNEKLFF. The CDR3 nucleotides are TGTGCCAGCAGTTTAGGGCGGCTTGCAACTAATGAAAAACTGTTTTTT.

This chain connects TRBV19 to TRBJ2-7; D possibly uses TRBD1 or TRBD2 (6 bases each). Germline CDR1 reads LNHDA; CDR2 reads SQIVND (reference sequence). Trimming removed 5 bases from V and 4 bases from J, with 27 bases in between. The CDR3 is 18 amino acids. CDR3 DNA: TGTGCCAGTAGTCCCGGCTGGGGGGCAGGCTTGGTTATTTACGAGCAGTACTTC. This gives the protein CASSPGWGAGLVIYEQYF.

The rearrangement links TRBV5-1 to TRBJ1-2; no definite D call. The V gene lost 0 bases and the J gene lost 0 bases, with 9 bases spanning the gap. CDR1 is SGHRS and CDR2 is YFSETQ in the germline V gene. This CDR3 comprises 15 residues. CDR3 residues: CASSLEIGTNYGYTF. The CDR3 region has the DNA TGCGCCAGCAGCTTGGAAATAGGGACTAACTATGGCTACACCTTC.

With respect to this clone: Other DNA sequences of this sample code for an identical CDR3. The chain employs TRBV7-2 and TRBJ2-1; 8 bases are shared with TRBD2. Germline V gene lookup returns CDR1 SGHTA and CDR2 FQGNSA. The CDR3 loop spans 19 amino acids. The ends lost 5 bases at V and 0 bases at J; junction bases unmatched: 15. This CDR3 reads CASSGGLAGGWDSYNEQFF. The CDR3 DNA is TGTGCCAGCAGCGGGGGACTCGCGGGGGGCTGGGACTCCTACAATGAGCAGTTCTTC.

V is TRBV20-1 and J is TRBJ2-1, with D possibly matching TRBD1 (6 bases). Trimming took 6 bases from V and 9 from J, leaving 12 bases between them. This CDR3 comprises 11 residues. The germline V gene has CDR1 DFQATT and CDR2 SNEGSKA (reference sequence). CDR3 residues: CSALQGIEQFF. The CDR3 DNA is TGCAGTGCGCTTCAGGGGATTGAGCAGTTCTTC.

The chain combines TRBV11-2 with TRBJ1-4, with TRBD1 matching 10 bases. The CDR3 covers 14 residues. Losses at the gene ends were 6 bases for V and 6 bases for J; bases not matched to a gene: 4. CDR1 is SGHAT, CDR2 FQNNGV, per germline. CDR3 nucleotides: TGTGCCAGCAGAGGACAGGGGGACTATGAAAAACTGTTTTTT. Amino acid sequence: CASRGQGDYEKLFF. The complete variable domain, with remaining parts taken from reference TRBV11-2 and TRBJ1-4, reads EAGVAQSPRYKIIEKRQSVAFWCNPISGHATLYWYQQILGQGPKLLIQFQNNGVVDDSQLPKDRFSAERLKGVDSTLKIQPAKLEDSAVYLCASRGQGDYEKLFFGSGTQLSVL.

The genes are TRBV25-1 and TRBJ1-2, with 7 bases identical to TRBD1. CDR1 is MGHDK, CDR2 SYGVNS, per germline. The V segment lost 4 bases and the J segment 5 bases; nucleotides outside the gene matches: 13. The CDR3 loop spans 16 amino acids. CDR3 bases: TGTGCCAGCAGTGTAGGCCAGGGACAGTCTCGATATGGCTACACCTTC. Translating it yields CASSVGQGQSRYGYTF.

This clone appeared a few times. J is TRBJ2-3 and V is TRBV12-5, with 7 bases that match TRBD1. Germline CDR1 reads LGHNT; CDR2 reads FRNRAP. The CDR3 extends over 15 amino acids. The ends lost 5 bases at V and 0 bases at J; junction bases unmatched: 5. CDR3 sequence reads: CASGPTGSSTDTQYF. The CDR3 DNA reads TGTGCTAGTGGTCCGACAGGGTCTAGCACAGATACGCAGTATTTT.

V and J are TRBV27 and TRBJ1-1; maybe TRBD1 (6 bases). Germline values: CDR1 MNHEY, CDR2 SMNVEV (reference sequence). The CDR3 is 14 residues long. The V gene lost 2 bases and the J gene lost 4 bases, with 11 bases spanning the gap. This CDR3 is CASSLLRGSTEAFF. As DNA, the CDR3 is TGTGCCAGCAGTTTACTGAGGGGGTCCACTGAAGCTTTCTTT.

This rearrangement joins TRBV5-1 to TRBJ1-3; D gene unclear. Germline V gene data show CDR1 as SGHRS and CDR2 as YFSETQ. The germline V and J ends were trimmed by 2 bases and 2 bases, with 11 bases remaining between them. The CDR3 has 15 residues. The CDR3 nucleotides are TGCGCCAGCAGCTTCCGGGGTTCGGCTGGAAACACCATATATTTT. Protein sequence: CASSFRGSAGNTIYF.

The V gene is TRBV10-1, the J gene TRBJ2-2; a possible D gene is TRBD2 (5 bases). With 3 bases removed from V and 1 base from J, the gap between germline ends came to 15 bases. CDR3 length: 17 amino acids. CDR1 and CDR2 from the germline V gene are WNHNN and SYGVQD (reference sequence). CDR3 sequence (DNA): TGCGCCAGCAGTGATCGGGGAACTTTTAAGAACACCGGGGAGCTGTTTTTT. Its protein product is CASSDRGTFKNTGELFF.

The chain links TRBV6-6 to TRBJ2-7; D gene unclear. CDR3 length: 14 amino acids. V lost 0 bases and J lost 0, with 6 bases in between. Germline loops: CDR1 MNHNY, CDR2 SVGAGI (reference sequence). The CDR3 sequence is CASSYSDRSYEQYF. CDR3 nucleotides: TGTGCCAGCAGTTACTCGGATCGCTCCTACGAGCAGTACTTC.

CDR3 protein: CASTTGAGELFF. The CDR3 nucleotides are TGTGCCAGCACCACAGGGGCCGGGGAGCTGTTTTTT. This rearrangement joins TRBV28 to TRBJ2-2; 7 bases line up with TRBD1. CDR3 length: 12 residues. The germline V gene encodes CDR1 MDHEN and CDR2 SYDVKM. Trimming took 7 bases from V and 6 from J; bases not matched to a gene: 2.

The chain recombines TRBV5-1 with TRBJ2-2; 8 nucleotides line up with TRBD2. CDR1 and CDR2 (germline): SGHRS, YFSETQ. The CDR3 covers 17 residues. The junction had 6 bases not matched to a gene; V was cut back by 1 base and J by 1 base. DNA for the CDR3: TGCGCCAGCAGCTTGTATGAGACTAGCGAGAACACCGGGGAGCTGTTTTTT. Translation: CASSLYETSENTGELFF.

The genes are TRBV15 and TRBJ1-2; TRBD1 aligns across 8 bases. The junction had 2 bases not matched to a gene; V was cut back by 0 bases and J by 2 bases. This CDR3 has 15 residues. Per germline, CDR1 LNHNV and CDR2 YYDKDF (reference sequence). Written as DNA, the CDR3 is TGTGCCACCAGCAGAGATGGACAGGGAAACTATGGCTACACCTTC. Protein: CATSRDGQGNYGYTF.

This clone has a single count. The rearrangement links TRBV4-1 to TRBJ1-4, with D possibly being TRBD1 (5 bases). CDR3 length: 14 residues. Trimming left V 4 bases short and J 5 bases short, with 11 bases between. The V gene's germline CDR1 is MGHRA and CDR2 YSYEKL. The CDR3 nucleotides are TGCGCCAGCAGCCCCGCGGGGGTGAATGAAAAACTGTTTTTT. Its translation is CASSPAGVNEKLFF.

The rearrangement joins TRBV7-9 to TRBJ2-7; tentatively, D is TRBD2 (6 bases). V shed 2 bases and J shed 1 base, with 15 bases lying between them. CDR1 is SEHNR and CDR2 is FQNEAQ in the germline V gene (reference sequence). CDR3 length: 16 residues. The CDR3 region is CASSLNTAGASYEQYF. CDR3 DNA: TGTGCCAGCAGCTTAAACACAGCGGGCGCATCCTACGAGCAGTACTTC.

The chain combines TRBV18 with TRBJ2-3; 7 positions match TRBD1. Trimming at V came to 2 bases and at J to 2 bases, leaving 1 base not matched to a gene. The CDR3 consists of 14 residues. The germline V gene encodes CDR1 KGHSH and CDR2 LQKENI. This chain's CDR3 is CASSPDRDTDTQYF. DNA for the CDR3: TGTGCCAGCTCACCAGACAGGGACACAGATACGCAGTATTTT.

This clone was picked up one time. The CDR3 loop is CASSETGRWPEKLFF. The CDR3 coding sequence is TGTGCCAGTAGTGAAACAGGGCGGTGGCCCGAAAAACTGTTTTTT. The chain uses TRBV19 and TRBJ1-4, with D maybe TRBD1 (6 bases). Deletions cut 5 bases from V and 8 bases from J, with 18 bases between. The germline CDR1 and CDR2 sequences are LNHDA and SQIVND (reference sequence). This CDR3 has 15 residues.

Remarks on this clone: The sample holds other DNA sequences that translate to the same CDR3. The gene calls are TRBV7-2 and TRBJ2-1; weak D call: TRBD1 (5 bases). Germline loops: CDR1 SGHTA, CDR2 FQGNSA. The germline V and J ends were trimmed by 2 bases and 4 bases, with 9 bases remaining between them. The CDR3 is 14 amino acids. CDR3 protein: CASSLLPGYNEQFF. In DNA, the CDR3 is TGTGCCAGCAGCTTACTCCCAGGGTACAATGAGCAGTTCTTC.